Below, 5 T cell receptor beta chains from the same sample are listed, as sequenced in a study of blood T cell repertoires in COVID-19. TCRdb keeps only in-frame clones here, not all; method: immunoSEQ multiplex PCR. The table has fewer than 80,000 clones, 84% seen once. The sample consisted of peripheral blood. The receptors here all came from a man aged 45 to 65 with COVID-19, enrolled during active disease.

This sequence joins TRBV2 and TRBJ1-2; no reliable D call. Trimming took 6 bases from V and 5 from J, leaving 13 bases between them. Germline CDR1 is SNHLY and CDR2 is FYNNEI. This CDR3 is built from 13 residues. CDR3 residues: CASRGEGLYGYTF. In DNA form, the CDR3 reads TGTGCCAGCAGGGGTGAGGGTCTATATGGCTACACCTTC.

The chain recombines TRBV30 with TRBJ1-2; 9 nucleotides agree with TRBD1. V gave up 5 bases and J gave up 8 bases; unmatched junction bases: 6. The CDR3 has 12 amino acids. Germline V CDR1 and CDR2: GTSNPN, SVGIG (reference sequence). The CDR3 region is CAWGQGRGGYTF. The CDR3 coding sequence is TGTGCCTGGGGACAGGGGAGAGGGGGCTACACCTTC.

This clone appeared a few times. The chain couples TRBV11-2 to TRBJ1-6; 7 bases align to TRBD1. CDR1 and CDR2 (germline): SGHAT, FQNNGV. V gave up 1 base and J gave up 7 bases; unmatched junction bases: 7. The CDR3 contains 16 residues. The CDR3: CASSLGVRQGNSPLHF. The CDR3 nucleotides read TGTGCCAGCAGCTTAGGCGTGAGACAGGGCAATTCACCCCTCCACTTT.

As DNA, the CDR3 is TGTGCCTGGAGTGTACTGCTTGAAGAGACCCAGTACTTC. Amino acids: CAWSVLLEETQYF. This chain connects TRBV30 to TRBJ2-5; D gene unclear. The germline CDR1 and CDR2 sequences are GTSNPN and SVGIG (reference sequence). Trimming pared 0 bases from V and 3 bases from J, leaving 8 bases between. This CDR3 contains 13 residues.

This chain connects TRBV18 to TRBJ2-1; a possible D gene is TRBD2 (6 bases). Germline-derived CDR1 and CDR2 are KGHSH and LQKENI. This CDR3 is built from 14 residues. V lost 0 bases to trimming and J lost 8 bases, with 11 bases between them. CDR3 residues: CASSPPWRGDEQFF. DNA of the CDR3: TGTGCCAGCTCACCACCGTGGAGGGGCGATGAGCAGTTCTTC.